The 8 T cell receptor beta chains in this list originate from one sample, sequenced in a study of CXCR3-negative and CXCR3-positive naive CD8 T cells. Their cognate antigens are unknown. UMI-labeled TRB cDNA libraries were prepared by 5' RACE. For each CDR3 protein, TCRdb gives one entry from its re-call of the 5' RACE reads, without DNA. The data show some 60,000 distinct CDR3 sequences, and the top ten clones hold more than 0.5%. Study results and limitations: Hydrophobicity was higher for TRB CDR3s found in CXCR3-positive naive cells than in CXCR3-negative naive cells.

Sequenced material: naive CXCR3+ CD8+ T cells from blood. Subset of the sample: CD45RO-CCR7+CD27+CD95- naive CD8+ T cells expressing CXCR3 (TNR3+). The source is a human donor in good health. Some clones in this sample may be carry-over from other donors' samples.

The chain is built from TRBV7-3 and TRBJ1-1. The CDR3 covers 14 residues. Germline lookup yields CDR1 SGHTA and CDR2 FQGTGA. This chain's CDR3 is CASNPRLVNTEAFF.

The chain employs TRBV20-1 and TRBJ2-7; the D gene TCRdb calls, TRBD1, cannot be checked with no DNA. The CDR3 runs 13 residues. From germline, CDR1 is DFQATT and CDR2 SNEGSKA (reference sequence). The CDR3 is CSARRTGSYEQYF.

The chain joins TRBV20-1 to TRBJ1-1; TCRdb calls TRBD1, which cannot be checked without DNA. Germline assignment: CDR1 DFQATT and CDR2 SNEGSKA (reference sequence). The CDR3 is made up of 14 amino acids. The CDR3 is CSARAGRGITEAFF.

The rearrangement uses TRBV27 and TRBJ1-1; the TCRdb D gene call, TRBD1, has no DNA to confirm it. This CDR3 is 13 amino acids long. Germline values: CDR1 MNHEY, CDR2 SMNVEV (reference sequence). Here the CDR3 reads CATSPRQNTEAFF.

The rearrangement uses TRBV7-6 and TRBJ1-5; TCRdb's assignment of TRBD1 cannot be checked, as there is no DNA. This CDR3 spans 15 amino acids. CDR1 is SGHVS and CDR2 is FNYEAQ in the germline V gene. This CDR3 reads CASSPMTGYNQPQHF.

V and J are TRBV7-8 and TRBJ2-2. The V gene's germline CDR1 is SGHVS and CDR2 FQNEAQ. The CDR3 has 15 amino acids. The CDR3 region is CASSFSSMVAGELFF.

This chain's CDR3 is CASSSGQTEQFF. V is TRBV7-3 and J is TRBJ2-1; TCRdb's assignment of TRBD1 cannot be checked, as there is no DNA. CDR1 is SGHTA, CDR2 FQGTGA, per germline. CDR3 size: 12 residues.

The rearrangement links TRBV12-3 or TRBV12-4 to TRBJ2-3; the TCRdb call, TRBD1, lacks DNA for checking. The CDR3 has 14 amino acids. CDR3 residues: CASSWGVSTDTQYF.